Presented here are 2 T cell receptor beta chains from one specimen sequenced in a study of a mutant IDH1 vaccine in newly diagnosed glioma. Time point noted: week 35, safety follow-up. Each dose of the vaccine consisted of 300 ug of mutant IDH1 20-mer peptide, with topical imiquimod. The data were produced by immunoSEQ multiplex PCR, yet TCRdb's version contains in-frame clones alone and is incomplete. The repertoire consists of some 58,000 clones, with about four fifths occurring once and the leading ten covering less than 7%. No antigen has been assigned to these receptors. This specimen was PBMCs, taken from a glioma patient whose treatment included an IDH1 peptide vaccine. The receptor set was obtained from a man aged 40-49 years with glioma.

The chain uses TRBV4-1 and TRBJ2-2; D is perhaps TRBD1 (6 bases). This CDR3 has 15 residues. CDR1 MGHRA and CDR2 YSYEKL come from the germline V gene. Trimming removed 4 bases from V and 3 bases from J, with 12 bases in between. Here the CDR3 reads CASSRPDSYTGELFF. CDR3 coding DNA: TGCGCCAGCAGCCGCCCGGACAGCTACACCGGGGAGCTGTTTTTT.

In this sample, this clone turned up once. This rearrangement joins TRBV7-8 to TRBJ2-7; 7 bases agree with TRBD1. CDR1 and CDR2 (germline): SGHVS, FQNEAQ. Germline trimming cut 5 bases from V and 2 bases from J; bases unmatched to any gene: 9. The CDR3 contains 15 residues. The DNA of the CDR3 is TGTGCCAGCAGCCCGCGATCCGGGACAGCCTACGAGCAGTACTTC. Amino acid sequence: CASSPRSGTAYEQYF.